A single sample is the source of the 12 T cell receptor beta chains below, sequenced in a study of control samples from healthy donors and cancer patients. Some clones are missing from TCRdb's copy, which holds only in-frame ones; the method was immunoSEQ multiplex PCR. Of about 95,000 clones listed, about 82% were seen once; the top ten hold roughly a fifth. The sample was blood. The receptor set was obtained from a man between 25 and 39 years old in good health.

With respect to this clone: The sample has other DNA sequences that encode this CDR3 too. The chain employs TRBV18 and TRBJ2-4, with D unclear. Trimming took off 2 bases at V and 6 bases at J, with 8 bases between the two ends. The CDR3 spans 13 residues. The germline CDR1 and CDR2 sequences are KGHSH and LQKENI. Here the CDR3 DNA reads TGTGCCAGCTCACCAGCTTCGGGAAACATTCAGTACTTC. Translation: CASSPASGNIQYF.

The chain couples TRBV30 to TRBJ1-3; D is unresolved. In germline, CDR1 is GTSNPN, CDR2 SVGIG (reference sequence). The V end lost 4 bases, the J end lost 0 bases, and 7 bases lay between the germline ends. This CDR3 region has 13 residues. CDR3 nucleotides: TGTGCCTGGACGCAGCTCTCTGGAAACACCATATATTTT. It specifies CAWTQLSGNTIYF. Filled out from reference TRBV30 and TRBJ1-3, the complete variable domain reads SQTIHQWPATLVQPVGSPLSLECTVEGTSNPNLYWYRQAAGRGLQLLFYSVGIGQISSEVPQNLSASRPQDRQFILSSKKLLLSDSGFYLCAWTQLSGNTIYFGEGSWLTVV.

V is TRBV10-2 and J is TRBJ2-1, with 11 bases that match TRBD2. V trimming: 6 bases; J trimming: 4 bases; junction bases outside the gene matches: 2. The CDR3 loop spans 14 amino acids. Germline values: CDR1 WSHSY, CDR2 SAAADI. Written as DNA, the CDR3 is TGCGCCAGCAGGCTAGCGGGAGGATACAATGAGCAGTTCTTC. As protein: CASRLAGGYNEQFF.

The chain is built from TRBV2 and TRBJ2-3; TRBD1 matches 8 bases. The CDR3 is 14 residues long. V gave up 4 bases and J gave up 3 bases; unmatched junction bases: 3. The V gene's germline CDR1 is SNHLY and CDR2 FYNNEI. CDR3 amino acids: CASSADRATDTQYF. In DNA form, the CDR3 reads TGTGCCAGCAGTGCGGACAGGGCAACAGATACGCAGTATTTT.

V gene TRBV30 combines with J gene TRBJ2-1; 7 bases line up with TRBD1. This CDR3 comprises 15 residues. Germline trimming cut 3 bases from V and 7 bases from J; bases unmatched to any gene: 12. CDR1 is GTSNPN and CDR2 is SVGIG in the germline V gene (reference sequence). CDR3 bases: TGTGCCTGGAGGGCCCCTTACAGGGGTAAAAATGAGCAGTTCTTC. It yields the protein CAWRAPYRGKNEQFF.

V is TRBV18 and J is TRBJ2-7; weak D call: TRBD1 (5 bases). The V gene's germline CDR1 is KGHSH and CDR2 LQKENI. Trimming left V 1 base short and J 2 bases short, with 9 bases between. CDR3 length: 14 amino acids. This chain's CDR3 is CASSPLRAAYEQYF. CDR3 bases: TGTGCCAGCTCACCACTCAGGGCGGCCTACGAGCAGTACTTC.

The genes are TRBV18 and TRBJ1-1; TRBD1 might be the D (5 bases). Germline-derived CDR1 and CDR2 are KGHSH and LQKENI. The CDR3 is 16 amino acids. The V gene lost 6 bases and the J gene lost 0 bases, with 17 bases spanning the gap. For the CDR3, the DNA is TGTGCCAGCTCGCAAGGGGCGAACAGGTTGAACACTGAAGCTTTCTTT. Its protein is CASSQGANRLNTEAFF.

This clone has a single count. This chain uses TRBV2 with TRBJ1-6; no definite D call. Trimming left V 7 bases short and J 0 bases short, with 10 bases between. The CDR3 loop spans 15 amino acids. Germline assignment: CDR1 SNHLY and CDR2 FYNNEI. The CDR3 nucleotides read TGTGCCAGCAAGCGGGAAACCTCCTATAATTCACCCCTCCACTTT. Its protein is CASKRETSYNSPLHF.

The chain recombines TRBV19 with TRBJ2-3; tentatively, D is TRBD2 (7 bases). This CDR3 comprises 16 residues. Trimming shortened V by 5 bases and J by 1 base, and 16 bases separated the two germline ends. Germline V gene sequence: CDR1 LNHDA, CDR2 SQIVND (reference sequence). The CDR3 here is CASSHSGGRGTDTQYF. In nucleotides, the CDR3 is TGTGCCAGTAGTCACTCGGGGGGCCGGGGCACAGATACGCAGTATTTT.

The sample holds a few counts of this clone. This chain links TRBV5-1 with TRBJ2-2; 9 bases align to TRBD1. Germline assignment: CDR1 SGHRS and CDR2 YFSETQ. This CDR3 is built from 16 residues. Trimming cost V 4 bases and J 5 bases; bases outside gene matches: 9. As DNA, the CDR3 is TGCGCCAGCAGCGCCTCGGGACAGGGATTTACCGGGGAGCTGTTTTTT. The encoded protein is CASSASGQGFTGELFF.

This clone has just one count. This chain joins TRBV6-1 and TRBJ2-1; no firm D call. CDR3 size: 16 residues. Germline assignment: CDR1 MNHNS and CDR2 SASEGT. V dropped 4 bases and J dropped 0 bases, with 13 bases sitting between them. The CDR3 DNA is TGTGCCAGCAGTGTATCTCTTACGAGCTCCTACAATGAGCAGTTCTTC. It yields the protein CASSVSLTSSYNEQFF.

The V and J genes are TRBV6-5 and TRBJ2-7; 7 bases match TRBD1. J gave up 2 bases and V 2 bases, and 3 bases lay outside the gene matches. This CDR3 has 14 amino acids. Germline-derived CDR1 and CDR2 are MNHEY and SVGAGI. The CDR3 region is CASSYRQGAYEQYF. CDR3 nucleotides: TGTGCCAGCAGTTACCGGCAGGGGGCCTACGAGCAGTACTTC.